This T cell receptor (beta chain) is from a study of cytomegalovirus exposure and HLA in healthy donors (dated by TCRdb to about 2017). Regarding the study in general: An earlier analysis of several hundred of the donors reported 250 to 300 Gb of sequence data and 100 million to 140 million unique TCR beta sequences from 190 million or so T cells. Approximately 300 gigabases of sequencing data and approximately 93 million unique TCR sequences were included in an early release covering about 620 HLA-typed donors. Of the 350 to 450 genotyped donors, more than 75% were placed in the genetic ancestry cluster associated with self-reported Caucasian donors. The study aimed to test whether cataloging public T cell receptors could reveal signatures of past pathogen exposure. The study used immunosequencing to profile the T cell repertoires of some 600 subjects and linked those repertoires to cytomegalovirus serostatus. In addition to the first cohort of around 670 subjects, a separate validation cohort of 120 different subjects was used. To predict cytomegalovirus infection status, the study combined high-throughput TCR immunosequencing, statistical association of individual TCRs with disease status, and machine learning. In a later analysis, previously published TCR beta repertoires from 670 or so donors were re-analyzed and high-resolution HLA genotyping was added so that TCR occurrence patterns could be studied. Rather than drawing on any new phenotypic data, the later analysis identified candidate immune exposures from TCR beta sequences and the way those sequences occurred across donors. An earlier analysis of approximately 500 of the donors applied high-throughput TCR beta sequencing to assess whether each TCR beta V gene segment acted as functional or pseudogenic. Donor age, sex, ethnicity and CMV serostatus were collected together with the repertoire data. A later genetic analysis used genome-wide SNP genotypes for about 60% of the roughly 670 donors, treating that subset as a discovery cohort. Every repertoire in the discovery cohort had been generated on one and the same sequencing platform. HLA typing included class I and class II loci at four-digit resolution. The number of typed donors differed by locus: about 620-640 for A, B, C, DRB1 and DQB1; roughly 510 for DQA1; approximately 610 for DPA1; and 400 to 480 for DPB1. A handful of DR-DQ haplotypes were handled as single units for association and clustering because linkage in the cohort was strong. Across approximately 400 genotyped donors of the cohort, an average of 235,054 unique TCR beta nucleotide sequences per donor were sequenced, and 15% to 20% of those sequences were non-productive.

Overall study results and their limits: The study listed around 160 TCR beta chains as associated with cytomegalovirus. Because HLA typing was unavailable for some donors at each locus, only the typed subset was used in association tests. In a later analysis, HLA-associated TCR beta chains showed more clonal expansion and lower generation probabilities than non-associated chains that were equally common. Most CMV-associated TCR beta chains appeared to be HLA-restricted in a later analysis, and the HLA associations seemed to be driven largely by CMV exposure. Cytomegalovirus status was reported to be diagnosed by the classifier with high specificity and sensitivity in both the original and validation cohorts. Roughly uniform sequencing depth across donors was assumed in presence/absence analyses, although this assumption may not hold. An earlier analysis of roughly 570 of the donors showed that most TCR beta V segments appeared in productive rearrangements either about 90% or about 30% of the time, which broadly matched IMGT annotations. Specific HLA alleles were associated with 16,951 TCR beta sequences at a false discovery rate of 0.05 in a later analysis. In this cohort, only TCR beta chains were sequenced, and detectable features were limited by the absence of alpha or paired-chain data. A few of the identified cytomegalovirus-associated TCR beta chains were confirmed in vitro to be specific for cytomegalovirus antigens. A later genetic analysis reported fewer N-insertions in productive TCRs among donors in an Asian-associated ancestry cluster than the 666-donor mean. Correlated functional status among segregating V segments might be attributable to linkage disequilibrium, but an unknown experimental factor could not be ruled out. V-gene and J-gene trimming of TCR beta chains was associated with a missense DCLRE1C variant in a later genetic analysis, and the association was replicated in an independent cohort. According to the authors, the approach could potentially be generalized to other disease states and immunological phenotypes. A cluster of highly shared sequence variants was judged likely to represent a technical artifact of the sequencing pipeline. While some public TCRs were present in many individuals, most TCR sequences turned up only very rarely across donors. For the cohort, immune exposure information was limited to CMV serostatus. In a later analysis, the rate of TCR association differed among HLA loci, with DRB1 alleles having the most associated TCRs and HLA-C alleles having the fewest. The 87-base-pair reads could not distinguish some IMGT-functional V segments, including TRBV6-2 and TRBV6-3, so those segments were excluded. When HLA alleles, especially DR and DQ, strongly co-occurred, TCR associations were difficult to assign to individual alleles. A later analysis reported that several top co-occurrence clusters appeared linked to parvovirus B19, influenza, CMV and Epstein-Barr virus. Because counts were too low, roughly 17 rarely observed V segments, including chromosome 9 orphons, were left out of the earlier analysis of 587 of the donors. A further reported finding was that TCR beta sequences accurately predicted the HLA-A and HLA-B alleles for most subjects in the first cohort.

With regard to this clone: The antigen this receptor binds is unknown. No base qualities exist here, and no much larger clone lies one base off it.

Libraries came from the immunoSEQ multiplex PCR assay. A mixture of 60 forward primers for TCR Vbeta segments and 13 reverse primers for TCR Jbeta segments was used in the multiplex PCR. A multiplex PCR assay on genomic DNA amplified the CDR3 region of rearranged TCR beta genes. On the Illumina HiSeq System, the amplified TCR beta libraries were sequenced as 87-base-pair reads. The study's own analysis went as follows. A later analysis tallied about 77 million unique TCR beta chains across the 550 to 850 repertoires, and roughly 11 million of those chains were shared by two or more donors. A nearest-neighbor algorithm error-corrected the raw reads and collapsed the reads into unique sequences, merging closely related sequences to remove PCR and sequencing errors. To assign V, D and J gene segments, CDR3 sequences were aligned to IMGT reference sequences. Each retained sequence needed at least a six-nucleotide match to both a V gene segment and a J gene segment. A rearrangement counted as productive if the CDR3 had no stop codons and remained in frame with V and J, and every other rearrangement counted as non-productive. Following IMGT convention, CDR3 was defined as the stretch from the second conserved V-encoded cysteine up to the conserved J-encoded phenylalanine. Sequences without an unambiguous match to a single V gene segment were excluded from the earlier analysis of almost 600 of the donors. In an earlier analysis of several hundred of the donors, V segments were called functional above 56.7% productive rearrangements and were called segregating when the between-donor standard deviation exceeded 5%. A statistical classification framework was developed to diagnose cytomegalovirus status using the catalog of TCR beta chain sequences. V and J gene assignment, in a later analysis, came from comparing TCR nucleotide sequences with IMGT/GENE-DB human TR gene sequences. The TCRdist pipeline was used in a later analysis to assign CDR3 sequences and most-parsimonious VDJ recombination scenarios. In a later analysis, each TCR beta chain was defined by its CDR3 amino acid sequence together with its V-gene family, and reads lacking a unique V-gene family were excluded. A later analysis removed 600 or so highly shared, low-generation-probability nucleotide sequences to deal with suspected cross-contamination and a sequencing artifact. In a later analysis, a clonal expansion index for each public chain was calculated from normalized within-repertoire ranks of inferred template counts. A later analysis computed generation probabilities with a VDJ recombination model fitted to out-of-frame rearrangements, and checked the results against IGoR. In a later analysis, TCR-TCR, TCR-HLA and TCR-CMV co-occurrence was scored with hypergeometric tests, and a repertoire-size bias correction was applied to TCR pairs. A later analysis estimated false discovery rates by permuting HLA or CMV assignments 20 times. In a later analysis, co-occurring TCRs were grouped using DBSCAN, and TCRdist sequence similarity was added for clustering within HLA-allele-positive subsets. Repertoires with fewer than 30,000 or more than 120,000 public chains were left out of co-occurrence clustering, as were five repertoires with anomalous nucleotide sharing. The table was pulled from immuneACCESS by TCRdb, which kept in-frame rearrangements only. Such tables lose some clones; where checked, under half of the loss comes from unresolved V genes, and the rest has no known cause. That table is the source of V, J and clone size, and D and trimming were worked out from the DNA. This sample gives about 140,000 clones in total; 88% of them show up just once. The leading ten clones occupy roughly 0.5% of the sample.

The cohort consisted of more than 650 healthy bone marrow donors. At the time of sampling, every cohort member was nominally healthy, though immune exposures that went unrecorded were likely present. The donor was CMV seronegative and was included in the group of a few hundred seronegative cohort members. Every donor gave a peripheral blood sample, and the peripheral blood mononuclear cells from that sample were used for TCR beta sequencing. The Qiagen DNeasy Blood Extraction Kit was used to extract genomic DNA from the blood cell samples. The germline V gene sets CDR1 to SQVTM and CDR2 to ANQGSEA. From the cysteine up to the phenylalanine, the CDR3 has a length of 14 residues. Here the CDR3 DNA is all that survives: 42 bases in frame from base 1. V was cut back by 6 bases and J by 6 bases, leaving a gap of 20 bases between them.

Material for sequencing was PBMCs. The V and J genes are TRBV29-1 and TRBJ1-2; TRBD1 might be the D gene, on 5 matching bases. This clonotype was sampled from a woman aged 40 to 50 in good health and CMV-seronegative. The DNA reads TGCAGCGTGAGGCCCCGCAGGGCCATAGATGGCTACACCTTC. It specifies CSVRPRRAIDGYTF. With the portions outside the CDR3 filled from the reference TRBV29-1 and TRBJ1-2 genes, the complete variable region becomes SAVISQKPSRDICQRGTSLTIQCQVDSQVTMMFWYRQQPGQSLTLIATANQGSEATYESGFVIDKFPISRPNLTFSTLTVSNMSPEDSSIYLCSVRPRRAIDGYTFGSGTRLTVV.